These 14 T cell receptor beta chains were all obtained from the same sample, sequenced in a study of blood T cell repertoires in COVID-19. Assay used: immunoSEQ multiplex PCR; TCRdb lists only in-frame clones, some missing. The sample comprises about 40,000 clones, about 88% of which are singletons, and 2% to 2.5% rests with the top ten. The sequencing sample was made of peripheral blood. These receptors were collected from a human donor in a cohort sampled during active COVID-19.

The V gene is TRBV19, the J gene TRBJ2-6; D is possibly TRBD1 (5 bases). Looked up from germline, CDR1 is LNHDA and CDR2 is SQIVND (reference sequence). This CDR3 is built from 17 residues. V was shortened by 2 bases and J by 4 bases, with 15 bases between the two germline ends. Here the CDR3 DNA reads TGTGCCAGTAGTATAACTGGGGCCCGCCGGGGGGCCAACGTCCTGACTTTC. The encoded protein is CASSITGARRGANVLTF.

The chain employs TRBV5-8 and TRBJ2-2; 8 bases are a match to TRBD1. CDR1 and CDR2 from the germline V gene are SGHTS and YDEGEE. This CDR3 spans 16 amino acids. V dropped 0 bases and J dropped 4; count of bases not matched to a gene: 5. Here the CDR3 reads CASSLARGRVTGELFF. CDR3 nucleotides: TGTGCCAGCAGCTTGGCCAGGGGGCGGGTCACCGGGGAGCTGTTTTTT. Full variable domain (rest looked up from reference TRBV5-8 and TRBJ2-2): EAGVTQSPTHLIKTRGQQATLRCSPISGHTSVYWYQQALGLGLQFLLWYDEGEERNRGNFPPRFSGRQFPNYSSELNVNALELEDSALYLCASSLARGRVTGELFFGEGSRLTVL.

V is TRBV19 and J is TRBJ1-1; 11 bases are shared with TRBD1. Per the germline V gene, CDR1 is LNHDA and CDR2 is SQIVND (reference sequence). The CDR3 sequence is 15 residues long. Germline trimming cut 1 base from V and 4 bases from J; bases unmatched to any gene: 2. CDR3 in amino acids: CASSIGTGGGTEAFF. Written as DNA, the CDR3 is TGTGCCAGTAGTATAGGGACAGGGGGCGGCACTGAAGCTTTCTTT.

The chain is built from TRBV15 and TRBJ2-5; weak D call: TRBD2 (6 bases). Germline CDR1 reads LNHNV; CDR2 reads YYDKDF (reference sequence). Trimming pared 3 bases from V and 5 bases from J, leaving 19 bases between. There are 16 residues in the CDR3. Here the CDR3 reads CATSSKGLLEAETQYF. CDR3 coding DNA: TGTGCCACCAGCAGTAAAGGACTATTGGAGGCGGAGACCCAGTACTTC. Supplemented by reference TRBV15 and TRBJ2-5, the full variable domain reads DAMVIQNPRYQVTQFGKPVTLSCSQTLNHNVMYWYQQKSSQAPKLLFHYYDKDFNNEADTPDNFQSRRPNTSFCFLDIRSPGLGDTAMYLCATSSKGLLEAETQYFGPGTRLLVL.

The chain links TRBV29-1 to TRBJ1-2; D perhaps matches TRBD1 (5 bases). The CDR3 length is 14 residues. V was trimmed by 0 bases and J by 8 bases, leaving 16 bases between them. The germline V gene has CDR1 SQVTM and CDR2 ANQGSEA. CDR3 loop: CSVEDGSTRVGYTF. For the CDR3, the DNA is TGCAGCGTTGAAGATGGGTCCACCAGGGTCGGCTACACCTTC. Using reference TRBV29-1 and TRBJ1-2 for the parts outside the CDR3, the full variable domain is SAVISQKPSRDICQRGTSLTIQCQVDSQVTMMFWYRQQPGQSLTLIATANQGSEATYESGFVIDKFPISRPNLTFSTLTVSNMSPEDSSIYLCSVEDGSTRVGYTFGSGTRLTVV.

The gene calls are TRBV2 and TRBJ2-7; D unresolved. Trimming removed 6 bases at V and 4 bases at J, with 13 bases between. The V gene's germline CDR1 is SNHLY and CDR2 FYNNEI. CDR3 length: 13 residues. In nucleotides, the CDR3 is TGTGCCAGCAGGAGAATCCTAGAGTACGAGCAGTACTTC. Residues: CASRRILEYEQYF.

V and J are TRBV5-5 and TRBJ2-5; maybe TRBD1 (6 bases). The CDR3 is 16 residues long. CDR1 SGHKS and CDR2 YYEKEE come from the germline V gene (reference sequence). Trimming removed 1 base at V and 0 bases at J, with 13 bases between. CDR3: CASSLMGQSYQETQYF. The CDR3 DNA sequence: TGTGCCAGCAGCTTGATGGGACAATCGTACCAAGAGACCCAGTACTTC.

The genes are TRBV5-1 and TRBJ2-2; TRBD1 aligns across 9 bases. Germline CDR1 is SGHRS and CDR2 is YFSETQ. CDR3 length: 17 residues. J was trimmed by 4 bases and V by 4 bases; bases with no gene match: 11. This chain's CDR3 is CASSLNTGTGLTGELFF. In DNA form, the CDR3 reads TGCGCCAGCAGCCTGAACACCGGGACAGGGCTCACCGGGGAGCTGTTTTTT.

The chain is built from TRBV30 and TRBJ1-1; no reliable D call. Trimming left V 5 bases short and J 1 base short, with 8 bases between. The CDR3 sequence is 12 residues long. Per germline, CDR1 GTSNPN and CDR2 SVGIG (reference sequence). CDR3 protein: CAWRERNTEAFF. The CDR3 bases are TGTGCCTGGCGTGAGAGGAACACTGAAGCTTTCTTT.

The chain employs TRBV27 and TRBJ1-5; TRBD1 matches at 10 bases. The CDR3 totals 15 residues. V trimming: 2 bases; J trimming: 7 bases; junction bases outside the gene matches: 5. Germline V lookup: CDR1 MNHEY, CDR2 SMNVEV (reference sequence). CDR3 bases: TGTGCCAGCAGTTTAACGACAGGGGGCCGACAGCCCCAGCATTTT. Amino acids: CASSLTTGGRQPQHF.

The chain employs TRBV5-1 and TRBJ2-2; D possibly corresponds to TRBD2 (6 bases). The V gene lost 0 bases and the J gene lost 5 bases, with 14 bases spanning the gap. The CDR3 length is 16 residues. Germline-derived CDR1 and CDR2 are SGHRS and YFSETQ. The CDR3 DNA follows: TGCGCCAGCAGCTTGGAAGCAAGGGCGGGGACCGGGGAGCTGTTTTTT. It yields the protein CASSLEARAGTGELFF.

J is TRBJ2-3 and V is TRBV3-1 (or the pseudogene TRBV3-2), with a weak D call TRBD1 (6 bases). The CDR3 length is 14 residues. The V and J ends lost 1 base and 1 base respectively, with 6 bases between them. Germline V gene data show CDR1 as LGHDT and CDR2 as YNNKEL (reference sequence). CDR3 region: CASSQAGGTDTQYF. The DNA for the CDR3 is TGTGCCAGCAGCCAAGCAGGGGGCACAGATACGCAGTATTTT.

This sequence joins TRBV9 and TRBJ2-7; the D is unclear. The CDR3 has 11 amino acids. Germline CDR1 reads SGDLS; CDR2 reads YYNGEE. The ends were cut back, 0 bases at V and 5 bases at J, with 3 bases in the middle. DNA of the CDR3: TGTGCCAGCAGCGTAGGGCACGAGCAGTACTTC. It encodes CASSVGHEQYF.

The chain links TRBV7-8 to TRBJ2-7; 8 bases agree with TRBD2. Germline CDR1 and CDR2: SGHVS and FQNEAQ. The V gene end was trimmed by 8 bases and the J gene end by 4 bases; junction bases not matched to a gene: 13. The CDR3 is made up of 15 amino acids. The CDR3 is CASSPGGGLGYEQYF. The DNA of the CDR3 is TGTGCCAGCTCCCCGGGGGGGGGCCTTGGGTACGAGCAGTACTTC.